These 27 T cell receptor beta chains were all obtained from the same sample, sequenced in a study of blood T cells in healthy people across ages. Using a J-beta primer mix together with a sample-barcoded 5' primer, a second PCR was run for roughly 7 to 11 cycles. Via MiXCR, TCRdb re-called the 5' RACE reads, giving one row per CDR3 protein. Among fewer than 1,000,000 distinct CDR3 sequences, about 42% were seen once, and the ten largest hold 15% to 20%. Sequencing was done on a sample of blood. These receptor sequences come from a man older than 75 in good health.

The chain employs TRBV10-3 and TRBJ2-2; TRBD2 matches 10 bases. The CDR3 extends over 15 amino acids. Germline CDR1 is ENHRY and CDR2 is SYGVKD. With 5 bases clipped from V and 6 bases from J, the junction kept 6 bases outside the gene matches. The CDR3 region has the DNA TGTGCCATCAGTTCTAGCGGGAGTCCTCCCGGGGAGCTGTTTTTT. Translated, it gives CAISSSGSPPGELFF.

This clonotype was observed a handful of times. The chain links TRBV12-3 or TRBV12-4 to TRBJ2-1; 12 bases agree with TRBD2. The ends lost 5 bases at V and 1 base at J; junction bases unmatched: 6. This CDR3 has 17 amino acids. The CDR3 spells CASSPLAGGPSYNEQFF. The CDR3 region has the DNA TGTGCCAGCAGTCCCCTAGCGGGAGGGCCGTCCTACAATGAGCAGTTCTTC.

This chain links TRBV12-3 or TRBV12-4 with TRBJ2-2; 9 bases fit TRBD2. V lost 4 bases to trimming and J lost 4 bases; unmatched junction nucleotides: 4. This CDR3 contains 15 residues. The CDR3 protein is CASSWTSAGTGELFF. CDR3 coding DNA: TGTGCCAGCAGTTGGACTAGCGCGGGCACCGGGGAGCTGTTTTTT.

The V call is TRBV25-1, the J call TRBJ2-3, with a weak D call TRBD1 (6 bases). Germline CDR1 MGHDK, CDR2 SYGVNS. The CDR3 is 14 amino acids. Trimming stripped 3 bases from V and 6 bases from J, with 13 bases between. The CDR3 here is CASSERQEADTQYF. The CDR3 DNA reads as TGTGCCAGCAGTGAGCGACAGGAAGCGGATACGCAGTATTTT.

This clonotype was observed a few times. This chain links TRBV12-3 or TRBV12-4 with TRBJ1-4, with D unresolved. The germline V and J ends were trimmed by 2 bases and 0 bases, with 10 bases remaining between them. This CDR3 has 16 amino acids. This CDR3 is CASSLSDVATNEKLFF. In DNA, the CDR3 is TGTGCCAGCAGTTTATCGGACGTTGCAACTAATGAAAAACTGTTTTTT.

A few counts support this clonotype. The V gene is TRBV7-2, the J gene TRBJ2-7; a weak D match, TRBD1 (5 bases). V gave up 1 base and J gave up 1 base, with 11 bases separating them. Germline assignment: CDR1 SGHTA and CDR2 FQGNSA. This CDR3 contains 15 residues. Written as DNA, the CDR3 is TGTGCCAGCAGCTTAGGGTCGAGACAGTCCTACGAGCAGTACTTC. It codes for CASSLGSRQSYEQYF.

About this clonotype itself: This could be a read error, since a much larger clone is one nucleotide away. The chain uses TRBV20-1 and TRBJ2-5; 11 bases agree with TRBD1. Matching the DNA end better, TRBJ2-1 makes the J call doubtful. This CDR3 is built from 13 residues. The germline V gene has CDR1 DFQATT and CDR2 SNEGSKA (reference sequence). The CDR3 here is CSGGQGVQETQFF. CDR3 coding DNA: TGCAGTGGGGGACAGGGGGTCCAAGAGACCCAGTTCTTC.

This clonotype has a handful of counts. This sequence joins TRBV5-1 and TRBJ2-1, with D possibly TRBD2 on 6 matching bases. This CDR3 has 13 amino acids. Germline V gives CDR1 SGHRS, CDR2 YFSETQ. The V and J ends lost 0 bases and 9 bases respectively, with 10 bases between them. CDR3 in amino acids: CASSLDRRGEQFF. CDR3 in DNA: TGCGCCAGCAGCTTGGACAGGCGGGGTGAGCAGTTCTTC.

This sequence joins TRBV12-3 or TRBV12-4 and TRBJ1-1; D gene uncertain. V lost 3 bases to trimming and J lost 6 bases, with 11 bases between them. The CDR3 is made up of 13 amino acids. CDR3 in DNA: TGTGCCAGCAGTTTCTCTCTGGGCCCTGAAGCTTTCTTT. It specifies CASSFSLGPEAFF.

This clonotype is a singleton in its sample. This chain joins TRBV11-2 and TRBJ2-5; D perhaps matches TRBD2 (6 bases). Trimming pared 5 bases from V and 2 bases from J, leaving 18 bases between. Germline lookup yields CDR1 SGHAT and CDR2 FQNNGV. CDR3 length equals 16 residues. The CDR3 DNA is TGTGCCAGCAGCCATCATCCCCGGGAGACGCAAGAGACCCAGTACTTC. Its protein product is CASSHHPRETQETQYF.

This clonotype is labeled as medium-sized. Here the CDR3 reads CASSFRRNQPQHF. For the CDR3, the DNA is TGTGCCAGCAGTTTTAGGCGAAATCAGCCCCAGCATTTT. This chain links TRBV27 with TRBJ1-5; D remains ambiguous. The germline V gene encodes CDR1 MNHEY and CDR2 SMNVEV (reference sequence). The V gene lost 3 bases and the J gene lost 4 bases, with 7 bases spanning the gap. The CDR3 has 13 amino acids.

The V and J genes are TRBV20-1 and TRBJ2-7; 7 bases agree with TRBD1. The CDR3 consists of 15 residues. The trim removed 6 bases at V and 1 base at J, leaving 12 bases unmatched. Germline CDR1 is DFQATT and CDR2 is SNEGSKA (reference sequence). CDR3 coding DNA: TGCAGTGCCCCCCTGACCGGGACAGCATCCTACGAGCAGTACTTC. Protein product: CSAPLTGTASYEQYF.

The chain combines TRBV12-3 or TRBV12-4 with TRBJ1-6; D is undetermined. The V and J ends lost 3 bases and 10 bases respectively, with 10 bases between them. There are 13 residues in the CDR3. The CDR3 nucleotides are TGTGCCAGCAGTTTGCAGTACGGGTCACCCCTCCACTTT. Translating gives CASSLQYGSPLHF.

In nucleotides, the CDR3 is TGTGCCAGCAGCTTAGGAGGCGGCTCGAAGACCCAGTACTTC. Residues: CASSLGGGSKTQYF. The chain combines TRBV7-2 with TRBJ2-5; no reliable D call. The CDR3 extends over 14 amino acids. CDR1 is SGHTA, CDR2 FQGNSA, per germline. V was shortened by 1 base and J by 6 bases, with 12 bases between the two germline ends.

This clonotype was seen more than once but under ten times. The rearrangement links TRBV7-3 to TRBJ2-7; weak D call: TRBD1 (6 bases). The germline V and J ends were trimmed by 5 bases and 5 bases, with 16 bases remaining between them. CDR3 length: 14 amino acids. Germline assignment: CDR1 SGHTA and CDR2 FQGTGA. The CDR3 region is CASSTTGTQDEQYF. For the CDR3, the DNA is TGTGCCAGCAGCACCACCGGGACACAGGACGAGCAGTACTTC.

This clonotype appeared a few times. This chain joins TRBV28 and TRBJ2-1, with no clear D. Trimming took off 6 bases at V and 2 bases at J, with 14 bases between the two ends. Germline-derived CDR1 and CDR2 are MDHEN and SYDVKM. The CDR3 contains 15 residues. The CDR3 protein is CASSRNKGAYNEQFF. The CDR3 coding sequence is TGTGCCAGCAGCCGTAACAAGGGCGCCTACAATGAGCAGTTCTTC.

This sequence joins TRBV15 and TRBJ1-2, with 9 bases fitting TRBD1. The CDR3 totals 16 residues. Germline values: CDR1 LNHNV, CDR2 YYDKDF (reference sequence). With V trimmed by 0 bases and J by 3 bases, 5 bases remained unmatched. As DNA, the CDR3 is TGTGCCACCAGCAGAGAACAGGGGGCGTCACACTATGGCTACACCTTC. It yields the protein CATSREQGASHYGYTF.

The V call is TRBV7-9, the J call TRBJ2-5; D remains ambiguous. The V gene lost 5 bases and the J gene lost 11 bases, with 18 bases spanning the gap. Germline V lookup: CDR1 SEHNR, CDR2 FQNEAQ (reference sequence). The CDR3 has 13 residues. CDR3 loop: CASSPLTFDEQYF. CDR3 sequence (DNA): TGTGCCAGCAGCCCCTTGACTTTCGATGAGCAGTACTTC.

The DNA of the CDR3 is TGTGCCAGTAGGGAACAGGGGGTAAACGAGCAGTACTTC. Its translation: CASREQGVNEQYF. The chain has TRBV28 and TRBJ2-4; 8 bases agree with TRBD1. The J call could be wrong; TRBJ2-7 is a better fit for the DNA end. Germline CDR1 is MDHEN and CDR2 is SYDVKM. The CDR3 has 13 residues.

Only a few counts were recorded for this clonotype. The chain carries TRBV21-1 and TRBJ1-5. TRBV21-1 is classified as a pseudogene. The CDR3 is made up of 15 amino acids. CDR3 bases: TGTGCCAGCAGCAAAGATGCCGGAGGGGCTCAGCCCCAGCATTTT. It yields the protein CASSKDAGGAQPQHF.

This clonotype has just a few counts. The rearrangement links TRBV9 to TRBJ2-1; TRBD2 matches 11 bases. CDR1 SGDLS and CDR2 YYNGEE come from the germline V gene. The CDR3 extends over 16 amino acids. Germline trimming cut 1 base from V and 6 bases from J; bases unmatched to any gene: 6. CDR3 nucleotide sequence: TGTGCCAGCAGCGTAACACTAGCGGGAGTCCCCAATGAGCAGTTCTTC. This codes for CASSVTLAGVPNEQFF. Full variable domain (missing parts from reference TRBV9 and TRBJ2-1): DSGVTQTPKHLITATGQRVTLRCSPRSGDLSVYWYQQSLDQGLQFLIQYYNGEERAKGNILERFSAQQFPDLHSELNLSSLELGDSALYFCASSVTLAGVPNEQFFGPGTRLTVL.

This chain uses TRBV5-1 with TRBJ2-6, with D hard to call. The CDR3 spans 16 residues. CDR1 is SGHRS and CDR2 is YFSETQ in the germline V gene. V was shortened by 1 base and J by 2 bases, with 10 bases between the two germline ends. The DNA for the CDR3 is TGCGCCAGCAGCTTGACCGGCCCCCCTGGGGCCAACGTCCTGACTTTC. Residues: CASSLTGPPGANVLTF.

The rearrangement uses TRBV20-1 and TRBJ2-3; TRBD2 might be the D (6 bases). The V end was cut by 6 bases, the J end by 0 bases, with 13 bases between. CDR1 and CDR2 from the germline V gene are DFQATT and SNEGSKA (reference sequence). This CDR3 contains 14 residues. Written as DNA, the CDR3 is TGCAGTGCCACGGTCGGGACTAGCACAGATACGCAGTATTTT. Its translation: CSATVGTSTDTQYF.

With respect to this clonotype: A much bigger clone sits one base away, suggesting this may be a read error. The CDR3: CASRPDLRGTQYF. In DNA form, the CDR3 reads TGTGCCAGCAGGCCAGACCTTCGGGGGACCCAGTACTTC. The chain recombines TRBV2 with TRBJ2-5, with D maybe TRBD2 (5 bases). With 6 bases removed from V and 7 bases from J, the gap between germline ends came to 15 bases. Germline CDR1 is SNHLY and CDR2 is FYNNEI. This CDR3 is built from 13 residues.

In this sample, this clonotype turned up a few times. The CDR3 sequence: CASSLEVGYEQYF. CDR3 bases: TGTGCCAGCAGCTTAGAGGTGGGTTACGAGCAGTACTTC. The chain couples TRBV7-2 to TRBJ2-7; D call uncertain. CDR3 length equals 13 residues. Trimming stripped 1 base from V and 4 bases from J, with 8 bases between. Per germline, CDR1 SGHTA and CDR2 FQGNSA.

The chain combines TRBV12-3 or TRBV12-4 with TRBJ2-3, with 16 positions matching TRBD2. This CDR3 is 15 amino acids long. The V and J ends lost 8 bases and 6 bases, in that order; junction bases with no gene match: 5. CDR3 sequence reads: CASQGLAGGIDTQYF. The CDR3 coding sequence is TGTGCCAGCCAGGGACTAGCGGGAGGGATTGATACGCAGTATTTT.

This chain connects TRBV2 to TRBJ2-3; D may correspond to TRBD1 or TRBD2 (6 bases each). The V and J ends lost 5 bases and 5 bases respectively, with 14 bases between them. The germline V gene encodes CDR1 SNHLY and CDR2 FYNNEI. CDR3 length: 14 residues. In DNA form, the CDR3 reads TGTGCCAGCAGTCCTCGAGGGGGAGGAGATACGCAGTATTTT. It encodes CASSPRGGGDTQYF. The whole variable domain, filled in from reference TRBV2 and TRBJ2-3, reads EPEVTQTPSHQVTQMGQEVILRCVPISNHLYFYWYRQILGQKVEFLVSFYNNEISEKSEIFDDQFSVERPDGSNFTLKIRSTKLEDSAMYFCASSPRGGGDTQYFGPGTRLTVL.